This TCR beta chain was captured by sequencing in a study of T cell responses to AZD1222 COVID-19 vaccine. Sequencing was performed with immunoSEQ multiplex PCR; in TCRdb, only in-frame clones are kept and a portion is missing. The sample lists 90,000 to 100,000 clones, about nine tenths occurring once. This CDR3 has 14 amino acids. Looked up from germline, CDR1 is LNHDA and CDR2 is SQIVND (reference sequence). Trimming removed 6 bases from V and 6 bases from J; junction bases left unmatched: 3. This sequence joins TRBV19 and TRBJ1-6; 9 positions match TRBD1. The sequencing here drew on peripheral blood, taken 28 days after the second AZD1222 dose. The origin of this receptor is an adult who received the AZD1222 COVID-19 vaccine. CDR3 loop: CASRDRGANSPLHF. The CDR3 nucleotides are TGTGCCAGTAGGGACAGGGGTGCTAATTCACCCCTCCACTTT.